A single sample is the source of the 19 T cell receptor beta chains below, sequenced in a study of shared clonotypes between healthy human individuals. Assay: immunoSEQ multiplex PCR; the TCRdb copy retains only in-frame clones and omits some. The repertoire holds more than 2 million clones, with 90% to 95% as singletons. Sequenced: naive CD4+ T cells sorted from blood. Indicated subset: CD45RA+ positively selected. All receptors derive from a man aged 18 to 29 in good health.

In regard to this clone: This specimen includes other DNA sequences encoding the same CDR3. The genes are TRBV7-9 and TRBJ2-4; D is unresolved. The V end was cut by 0 bases, the J end by 0 bases, with 6 bases between. CDR1 is SEHNR, CDR2 FQNEAQ, per germline (reference sequence). This CDR3 has 15 residues. The CDR3 sequence: CASSLAGLAKNIQYF. CDR3 DNA sequence: TGTGCCAGCAGCTTAGCTGGGCTAGCCAAAAACATTCAGTACTTC.

The rearrangement uses TRBV30 and TRBJ2-1; 7 bases match TRBD1. Unmatched junction bases numbered 7, after V lost 8 bases and J lost 0 bases. This CDR3 region has 14 residues. Germline CDR1 and CDR2: GTSNPN and SVGIG (reference sequence). DNA for the CDR3: TGTGCCAGTTCGACAGGGTTCTCCTACAATGAGCAGTTCTTC. Its translation: CASSTGFSYNEQFF.

The chain employs TRBV9 and TRBJ2-3, with 15 bases matching TRBD2. Germline V gene lookup returns CDR1 SGDLS and CDR2 YYNGEE. V lost 3 bases and J lost 5; bases outside the gene matches: 7. The length of the CDR3 is 17 residues. The CDR3: CASSAGLAGGEKDTQYF. As DNA, the CDR3 is TGTGCCAGCAGCGCGGGACTAGCGGGAGGAGAGAAAGATACGCAGTATTTT.

The chain recombines TRBV29-1 with TRBJ1-1; no firm D call. The CDR3 is 13 residues long. The V end was cut by 6 bases, the J end by 6 bases, with 17 bases between. CDR1 and CDR2 from the germline V gene are SQVTM and ANQGSEA. CDR3 in amino acids: CSVRRAGEAEAFF. CDR3 DNA sequence: TGCAGCGTCCGGCGGGCAGGTGAGGCTGAAGCTTTCTTT.

The rearrangement links TRBV5-1 to TRBJ2-2; no clear D. The CDR3 totals 15 residues. V was trimmed by 3 bases and J by 0 bases, leaving 9 bases between them. Germline V lookup: CDR1 SGHRS, CDR2 YFSETQ. The CDR3, as DNA: TGCGCCAGCAGCTCCCCCATGACGAACACCGGGGAGCTGTTTTTT. It yields the protein CASSSPMTNTGELFF.

Regarding this clone: This specimen includes other DNA sequences encoding the same CDR3. This chain links TRBV6-5 with TRBJ2-7; either TRBD1 or TRBD2 may fit D (6 bases each). V was pared by 4 bases and J by 2 bases, with 12 bases between. Germline CDR1 is MNHEY and CDR2 is SVGAGI. CDR3 length equals 14 residues. CDR3: CASSSAGGPYEQYF. The CDR3 DNA reads as TGTGCCAGCAGTTCTGCTGGGGGGCCCTACGAGCAGTACTTC.

The V and J genes are TRBV19 and TRBJ1-2; a weak D match, TRBD1 (5 bases). Between the trimmed V and J ends, which lost 5 bases and 6 bases, there was a span of 10 bases. CDR1 LNHDA and CDR2 SQIVND come from the germline V gene (reference sequence). The CDR3 contains 12 residues. CDR3 sequence reads: CASSVAGNGYTF. Here the CDR3 DNA reads TGTGCCAGTAGTGTGGCAGGGAATGGCTACACCTTC.

This rearrangement joins TRBV9 to TRBJ1-4; D perhaps matches TRBD1 (6 bases). Deletions cut 4 bases from V and 8 bases from J, with 15 bases between. The CDR3 extends over 14 amino acids. CDR1 is SGDLS and CDR2 is YYNGEE in the germline V gene. The CDR3 loop is CASSPRGGDEKLFF. CDR3 sequence (DNA): TGTGCCAGCAGCCCTCGAGGGGGGGACGAAAAACTGTTTTTT. Combining the CDR3 with reference TRBV9 and TRBJ1-4 gives the whole variable domain DSGVTQTPKHLITATGQRVTLRCSPRSGDLSVYWYQQSLDQGLQFLIQYYNGEERAKGNILERFSAQQFPDLHSELNLSSLELGDSALYFCASSPRGGDEKLFFGSGTQLSVL.

Remarks on this clone: This same CDR3 is encoded by further DNA sequences in the sample. The chain combines TRBV19 with TRBJ1-4, with 8 bases lining up with TRBD1. The CDR3 sequence is 14 residues long. Trimming removed 4 bases from V and 7 bases from J; junction bases left unmatched: 5. The germline gives CDR1 LNHDA, CDR2 SQIVND (reference sequence). For the CDR3, the DNA is TGTGCCAGTAGTACTCAGGGGGCTGGTGAAAAACTGTTTTTT. Residues: CASSTQGAGEKLFF.

This clone is a singleton in its sample. The chain employs TRBV29-1 and TRBJ1-1; tentatively, D is TRBD1 (6 bases). There are 13 residues in the CDR3. Per germline, CDR1 SQVTM and CDR2 ANQGSEA. Trimming pared 2 bases from V and 4 bases from J, leaving 11 bases between. CDR3 region: CSVELGAGTEAFF. CDR3 nucleotide sequence: TGCAGCGTTGAACTGGGGGCGGGCACTGAAGCTTTCTTT.

This clone showed up just once. This chain joins TRBV29-1 and TRBJ2-7, with 8 bases lining up with TRBD1. The V gene end was trimmed by 3 bases and the J gene end by 0 bases; junction bases not matched to a gene: 7. The CDR3 covers 15 residues. Germline V CDR1 and CDR2: SQVTM, ANQGSEA. Here the CDR3 DNA reads TGCAGCGTTGAGGGCCAGGGACAGGACTCCTACGAGCAGTACTTC. It is translated as CSVEGQGQDSYEQYF.

As regards this clone: At the DNA level, this CDR3 is encoded by other sequences in the same sample as well. The chain employs TRBV5-1 and TRBJ2-5, with D possibly TRBD1 on 6 matching bases. This CDR3 comprises 14 residues. Germline assignment: CDR1 SGHRS and CDR2 YFSETQ. V was clipped by 0 bases and J by 2 bases, with 8 bases between them. This CDR3 reads CASSLEQGQETQYF. Here the CDR3 DNA reads TGCGCCAGCAGCTTGGAACAGGGTCAAGAGACCCAGTACTTC.

V is TRBV7-9 and J is TRBJ2-5, with D hard to call. CDR3 length: 12 amino acids. CDR1 is SEHNR, CDR2 FQNEAQ, per germline (reference sequence). Trimming removed 2 bases from V and 4 bases from J, with 5 bases in between. The CDR3 sequence is CASSLPIETQYF. CDR3 sequence (DNA): TGTGCCAGCAGCTTACCCATAGAGACCCAGTACTTC.

The J gene is TRBJ2-5, the V gene TRBV7-6; 7 positions agree with TRBD2. Germline V gives CDR1 SGHVS, CDR2 FNYEAQ. This CDR3 is built from 17 residues. Germline trimming cut 5 bases from V and 1 base from J; bases unmatched to any gene: 13. CDR3 protein: CASSHRWEGALQETQYF. CDR3 in DNA: TGTGCCAGCAGCCATAGGTGGGAGGGCGCCCTCCAAGAGACCCAGTACTTC.

The chain recombines TRBV5-6 with TRBJ2-7; maybe TRBD1 (5 bases). The CDR3 has 15 amino acids. Germline V lookup: CDR1 SGHDT, CDR2 YYEEEE. V lost 1 base to trimming and J lost 1 base, with 12 bases between them. The CDR3 DNA sequence: TGTGCCAGCAGCTTGAAGGGCAGGGTGTCCTACGAGCAGTACTTC. Its protein is CASSLKGRVSYEQYF.

This clone was found once. For the CDR3, the DNA is TGTGCCAGCAGTCCGCCGGGACTAGCGGGAGCGGGCGAGCAGTACTTC. It yields the protein CASSPPGLAGAGEQYF. The chain couples TRBV28 to TRBJ2-7; TRBD2 agrees at 14 bases. CDR1 MDHEN and CDR2 SYDVKM come from the germline V gene. The CDR3 has 16 amino acids. After removal of 5 bases from V and 6 bases from J, the junction contained 9 bases not matched to a gene.

The chain carries TRBV4-1 and TRBJ2-2, with 7 nucleotides matching TRBD2. In germline, CDR1 is MGHRA, CDR2 YSYEKL. V shed 5 bases, J shed 4 bases, and the junction held 13 bases outside the gene matches. CDR3 size: 17 residues. The chain's CDR3 is CASSYEASGRITGELFF. In DNA, the CDR3 is TGCGCCAGCAGCTATGAGGCTAGCGGCAGGATCACCGGGGAGCTGTTTTTT.

The chain links TRBV7-2 to TRBJ2-2; unclear D gene. This CDR3 comprises 11 residues. Germline V gene lookup returns CDR1 SGHTA and CDR2 FQGNSA. Trimming pared 5 bases from V and 10 bases from J, leaving 8 bases between. The CDR3 here is CASSPRVELFF. The CDR3 DNA sequence: TGTGCCAGCAGCCCCCGGGTGGAGCTGTTTTTT.

This chain connects TRBV25-1 to TRBJ2-5; D uncertain. Between the trimmed V and J ends, which lost 1 base and 2 bases, there was a span of 8 bases. There are 14 residues in the CDR3. Germline lookup yields CDR1 MGHDK and CDR2 SYGVNS. The CDR3 coding sequence is TGTGCCAGCAGTGAATCGGGCAGACAAGAGACCCAGTACTTC. It specifies CASSESGRQETQYF.